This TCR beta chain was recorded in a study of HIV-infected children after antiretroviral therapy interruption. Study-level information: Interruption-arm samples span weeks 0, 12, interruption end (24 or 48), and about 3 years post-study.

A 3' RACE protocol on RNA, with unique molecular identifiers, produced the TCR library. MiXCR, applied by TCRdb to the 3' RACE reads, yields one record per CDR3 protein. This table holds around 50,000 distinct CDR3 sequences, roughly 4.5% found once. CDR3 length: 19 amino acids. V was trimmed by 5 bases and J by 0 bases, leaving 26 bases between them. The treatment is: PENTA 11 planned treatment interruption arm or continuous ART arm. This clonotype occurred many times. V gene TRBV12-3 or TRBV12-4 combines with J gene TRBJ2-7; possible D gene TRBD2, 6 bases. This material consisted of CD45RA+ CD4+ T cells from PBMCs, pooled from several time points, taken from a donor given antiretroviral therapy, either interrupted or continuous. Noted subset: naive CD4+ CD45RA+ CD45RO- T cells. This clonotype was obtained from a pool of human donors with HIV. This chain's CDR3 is CASSPRRGGLKPSSYEQYF. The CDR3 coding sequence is TGTGCCAGCAGTCCCCGGAGAGGAGGGCTCAAGCCCAGCTCCTACGAGCAGTACTTC.